Here is one TCR beta chain with its context. What it binds is unknown. V shed 6 bases and J 7 bases; nucleotides not matched to a gene: 10. The germline V gene encodes CDR1 MNHEY and CDR2 SVGAGI. This CDR3 comprises 15 residues. This specimen belongs to a study of shared clonotypes between healthy human individuals. The repertoire was sequenced with immunoSEQ multiplex PCR; TCRdb's copy has only in-frame clones and lacks some. The profile covers 2 million to 2.5 million clones, with 85% to 95% appearing a single time and 0.39% taken by the ten largest. Study-level points and caveats: Limitation of the genetic and exposure-history diversity represented came from the few donors.

This TCR was recovered from a man aged 18 to 30 in good health. Some clones in this sample may be carry-over from other donors' samples. Sequencing was done on a sample of naive CD4+ T cells from PBMCs. Noted subset: CD45RA+ positively selected. The rearrangement links TRBV6-5 to TRBJ2-2, with 8 bases lining up with TRBD1. The CDR3 loop is CASRSAGGAGGELFF. CDR3 in DNA: TGTGCCAGCAGGAGCGCAGGGGGCGCGGGCGGGGAGCTGTTTTTT.